The rows below give T cell receptor beta chains drawn from one sample of a study of blood T cell repertoires in COVID-19. Sequenced by immunoSEQ multiplex PCR; TCRdb stores in-frame clones only, minus some. This table has around 75,000 clones, less than 90% appearing once. Sequencing was done on a sample of peripheral blood. The receptor source for this set is a middle-aged man with COVID-19, enrolled during active disease. CDR3s include the opening cysteine and the closing phenylalanine or tryptophan. Each record gives: clone size, V gene, J gene, CDR3 length, D gene, CDR3 DNA, CDR3 protein. D genes are given only for firm matches. Size values are once, few and many counts, or a class for expanded clones, and some rows have none.

once	TRBV5-5	TRBJ1-5	15	TRBD1	TGTGCCAGCAGCCAGGTGGGACAGGGCAATCAGCCCCAGCATTTT	CASSQVGQGNQPQHF
-	TRBV2	TRBJ2-7	12	-	TGTGCCAGCAGGGGAGGGGGGGGCGAGCAGTACTTC	CASRGGGGEQYF
-	TRBV19	TRBJ2-2	15	TRBD2	TGTGCCAGTAGTACCACACTAGCGGAGGGGTGGGAGCTGTTTTTT	CASSTTLAEGWELFF
-	TRBV6-6	TRBJ1-6	15	-	TGTGCCAGCAGCCACCTCGGGGTAAATAATTCACCCCTCCACTTT	CASSHLGVNNSPLHF
-	TRBV4-2	TRBJ2-1	19	-	TGTGCCAGCAGCCAAGATTGGTCAGCGGGCCTGAGCTCCTACAATGAGCAGTTCTTC	CASSQDWSAGLSSYNEQFF
-	TRBV10-1	TRBJ1-1	13	-	TGCGCCAGCAGTTCAGGGATGAAAACTGAAGCTTTCTTT	CASSSGMKTEAFF
-	TRBV10-3	TRBJ2-2	13	-	TGTGCCATCAGTGGGGAGGGGGCCGGGGAGCTGTTTTTT	CAISGEGAGELFF
once	TRBV28	TRBJ2-7	14	-	TGTGCCAGCAGCTCGGGCGGGATTCAGTACGAGCAGTACTTC	CASSSGGIQYEQYF
-	TRBV28	TRBJ2-7	12	-	TGTGCCAGCAGTTCGATTAACAGCGAGCAGTACTTC	CASSSINSEQYF
-	TRBV19	TRBJ2-6	13	-	TGTGCCAGCCAGGAGGGGCCAGATAACGTCCTGACTTTC	CASQEGPDNVLTF
-	TRBV24-1	TRBJ1-1	13	TRBD1	TGTGCCACTAAGGGGACAGGGGGAACTGAAGCTTTCTTT	CATKGTGGTEAFF
-	TRBV29-1	TRBJ2-1	13	TRBD2	TGCAGCGTTGTTGCGGGAGGGCAGGGTGAGCAGTTCTTC	CSVVAGGQGEQFF
-	TRBV28	TRBJ1-1	11	TRBD1	TGTGCCAGCAGTCGACAGGGTTGGGCTTTCTTT	CASSRQGWAFF
-	TRBV6-1	TRBJ1-2	11	-	TGTGCCAGCAGTCACATCTATGGCTACACCTTC	CASSHIYGYTF
-	TRBV6-5	TRBJ2-1	15	TRBD2	TGTGCCAGCAGTTACTCGGCTAGCGGGAGACAGGAGCAGTTCTTC	CASSYSASGRQEQFF
-	TRBV28	TRBJ2-7	13	TRBD1	TGTGCCAGCAGTAAGACAGGGGCCGGGGAGCAGTACTTC	CASSKTGAGEQYF
-	TRBV23-1	TRBJ1-4	17	TRBD1	TGCGCCAGCAGTCCCCCAACATCGGGGACAGAGTCGGAAAAACTGTTTTTT	CASSPPTSGTESEKLFF
-	TRBV10-2	TRBJ2-7	12	-	TGCGCCAGCAGGGGCACCGACTACGAGCAGTACTTC	CASRGTDYEQYF